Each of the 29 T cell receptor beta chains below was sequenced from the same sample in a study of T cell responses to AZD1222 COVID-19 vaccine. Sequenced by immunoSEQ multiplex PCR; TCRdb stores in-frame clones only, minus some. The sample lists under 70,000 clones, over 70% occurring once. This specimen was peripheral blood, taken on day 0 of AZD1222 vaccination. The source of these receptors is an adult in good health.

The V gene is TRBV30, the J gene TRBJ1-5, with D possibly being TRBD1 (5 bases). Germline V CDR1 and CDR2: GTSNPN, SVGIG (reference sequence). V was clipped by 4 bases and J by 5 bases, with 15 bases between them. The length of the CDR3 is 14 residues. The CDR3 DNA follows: TGTGCCTGGAAGGGACCAATGATACATCAGCCCCAGCATTTT. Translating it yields CAWKGPMIHQPQHF. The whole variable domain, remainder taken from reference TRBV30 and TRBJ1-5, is SQTIHQWPATLVQPVGSPLSLECTVEGTSNPNLYWYRQAAGRGLQLLFYSVGIGQISSEVPQNLSASRPQDRQFILSSKKLLLSDSGFYLCAWKGPMIHQPQHFGDGTRLSIL.

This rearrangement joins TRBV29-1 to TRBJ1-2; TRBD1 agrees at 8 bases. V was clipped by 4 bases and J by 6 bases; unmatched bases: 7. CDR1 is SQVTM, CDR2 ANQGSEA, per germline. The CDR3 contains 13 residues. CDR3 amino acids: CSVAWTGIDGYTF. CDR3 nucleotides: TGCAGCGTTGCATGGACAGGGATCGATGGCTACACCTTC. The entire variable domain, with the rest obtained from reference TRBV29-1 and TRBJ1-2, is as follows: SAVISQKPSRDICQRGTSLTIQCQVDSQVTMMFWYRQQPGQSLTLIATANQGSEATYESGFVIDKFPISRPNLTFSTLTVSNMSPEDSSIYLCSVAWTGIDGYTFGSGTRLTVV.

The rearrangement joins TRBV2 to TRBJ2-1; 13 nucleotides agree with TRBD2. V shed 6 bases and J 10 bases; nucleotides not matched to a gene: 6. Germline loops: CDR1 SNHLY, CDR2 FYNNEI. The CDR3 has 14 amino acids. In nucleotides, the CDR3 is TGTGCCAGCAGGAGGACTAGCGGGAGCGGAGAGCAGTTCTTC. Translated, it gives CASRRTSGSGEQFF.

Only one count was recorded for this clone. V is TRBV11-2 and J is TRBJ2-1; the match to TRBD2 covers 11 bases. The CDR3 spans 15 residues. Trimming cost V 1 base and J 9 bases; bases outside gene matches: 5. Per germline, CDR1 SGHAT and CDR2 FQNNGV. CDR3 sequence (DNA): TGTGCCAGCAGCTTAGTAGCGGGAGGGCTCGGTGAGCAGTTCTTC. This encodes CASSLVAGGLGEQFF.

CDR3 in amino acids: CAISGPLTSGVTDTQYF. CDR3 in DNA: TGTGCCATCAGTGGACCTCTGACTAGCGGGGTCACAGATACGCAGTATTTT. J is TRBJ2-3 and V is TRBV10-3, with 11 bases matching TRBD2. Germline CDR1 and CDR2: ENHRY and SYGVKD. The length of the CDR3 is 17 residues. The trim removed 4 bases at V and 2 bases at J, leaving 8 bases unmatched.

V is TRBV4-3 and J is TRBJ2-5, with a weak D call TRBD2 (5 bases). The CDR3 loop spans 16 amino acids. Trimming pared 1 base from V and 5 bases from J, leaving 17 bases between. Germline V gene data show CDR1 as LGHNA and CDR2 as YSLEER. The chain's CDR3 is CASSQAGPQSGETQYF. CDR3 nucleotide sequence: TGCGCCAGCAGCCAAGCCGGGCCTCAATCGGGGGAGACCCAGTACTTC.

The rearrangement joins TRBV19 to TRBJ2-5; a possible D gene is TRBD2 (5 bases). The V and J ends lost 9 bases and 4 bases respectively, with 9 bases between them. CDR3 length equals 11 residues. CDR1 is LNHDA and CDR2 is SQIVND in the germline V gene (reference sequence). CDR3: CASGAGETQYF. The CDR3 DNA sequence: TGTGCCAGCGGTGCGGGAGAGACCCAGTACTTC.

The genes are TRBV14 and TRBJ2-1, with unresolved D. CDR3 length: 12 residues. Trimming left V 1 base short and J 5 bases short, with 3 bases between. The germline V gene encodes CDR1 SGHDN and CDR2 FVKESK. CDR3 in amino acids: CASSQVHNEQFF. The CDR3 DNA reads TGTGCCAGCAGCCAAGTCCACAATGAGCAGTTCTTC. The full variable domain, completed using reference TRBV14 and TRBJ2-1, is EAGVTQFPSHSVIEKGQTVTLRCDPISGHDNLYWYRRVMGKEIKFLLHFVKESKQDESGMPNNRFLAERTGGTYSTLKVQPAELEDSGVYFCASSQVHNEQFFGPGTRLTVL.

DNA of the CDR3: TGTGCCAGCAGTTTGGCCAGGGTGAACTATGGCTACACCTTC. Translation: CASSLARVNYGYTF. The chain links TRBV6-2 or TRBV6-3 to TRBJ1-2, with D perhaps matching TRBD1 (5 bases). The CDR3 sequence is 14 residues long. Looked up from germline, CDR1 is MNHEY and CDR2 is SVGEGT. The V end lost 4 bases, the J end lost 2 bases, and 11 bases lay between the germline ends.

The CDR3 loop reads CASSLDSGADTQYF. In nucleotides, the CDR3 is TGCGCCAGCAGCCTCGACTCCGGGGCAGATACGCAGTATTTT. The chain combines TRBV5-1 with TRBJ2-3, with D perhaps matching TRBD2 (5 bases). The CDR3 has 14 amino acids. V lost 4 bases and J lost 4, with 13 bases in between. Germline V gene lookup returns CDR1 SGHRS and CDR2 YFSETQ.

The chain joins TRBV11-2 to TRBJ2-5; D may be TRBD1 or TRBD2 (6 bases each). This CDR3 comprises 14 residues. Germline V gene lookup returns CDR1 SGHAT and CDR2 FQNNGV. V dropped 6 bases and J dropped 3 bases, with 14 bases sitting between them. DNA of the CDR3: TGTGCCAGCAGGGGGGGCAGCGCCGAAGAGACCCAGTACTTC. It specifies CASRGGSAEETQYF. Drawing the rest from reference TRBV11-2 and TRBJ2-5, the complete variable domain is EAGVAQSPRYKIIEKRQSVAFWCNPISGHATLYWYQQILGQGPKLLIQFQNNGVVDDSQLPKDRFSAERLKGVDSTLKIQPAKLEDSAVYLCASRGGSAEETQYFGPGTRLLVL.

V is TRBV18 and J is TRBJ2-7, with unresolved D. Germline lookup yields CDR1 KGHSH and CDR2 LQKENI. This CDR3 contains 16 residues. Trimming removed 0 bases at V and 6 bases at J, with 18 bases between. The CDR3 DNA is TGTGCCAGCTCACCACCTCCGGCCAGTGGCCAGCTCGAGCAGTACTTC. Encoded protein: CASSPPPASGQLEQYF.

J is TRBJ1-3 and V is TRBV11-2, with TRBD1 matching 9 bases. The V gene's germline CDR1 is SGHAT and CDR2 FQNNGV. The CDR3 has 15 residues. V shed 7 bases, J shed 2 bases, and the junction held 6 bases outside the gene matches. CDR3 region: CASNGQGLPGNTIYF. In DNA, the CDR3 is TGTGCCAGCAATGGACAGGGGCTTCCTGGAAACACCATATATTTT.

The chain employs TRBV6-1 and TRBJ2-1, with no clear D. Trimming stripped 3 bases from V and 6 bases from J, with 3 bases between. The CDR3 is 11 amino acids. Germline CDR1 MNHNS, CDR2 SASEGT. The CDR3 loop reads CASSEINEQFF. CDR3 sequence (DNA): TGTGCCAGCAGTGAGATCAATGAGCAGTTCTTC.

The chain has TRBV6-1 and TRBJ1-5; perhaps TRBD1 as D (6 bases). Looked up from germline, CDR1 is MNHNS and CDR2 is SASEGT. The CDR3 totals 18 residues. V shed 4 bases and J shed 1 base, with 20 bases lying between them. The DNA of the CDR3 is TGTGCCAGCAGTGGAGTTTCAGGGGTGTGGGGGAGCAATCAGCCCCAGCATTTT. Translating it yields CASSGVSGVWGSNQPQHF.

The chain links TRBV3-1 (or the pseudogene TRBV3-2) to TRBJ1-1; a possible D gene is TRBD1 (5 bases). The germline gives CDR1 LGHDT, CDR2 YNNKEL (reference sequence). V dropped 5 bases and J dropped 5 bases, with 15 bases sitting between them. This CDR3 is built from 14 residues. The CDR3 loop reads CASSKGPEGTEAFF. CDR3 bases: TGTGCCAGCAGCAAGGGACCTGAGGGAACTGAAGCTTTCTTT.

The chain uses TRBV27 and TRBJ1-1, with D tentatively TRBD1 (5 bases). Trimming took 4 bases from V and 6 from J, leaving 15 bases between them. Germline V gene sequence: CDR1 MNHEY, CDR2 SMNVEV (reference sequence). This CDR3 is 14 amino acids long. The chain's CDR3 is CASSSGPPGAEAFF. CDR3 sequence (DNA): TGTGCCAGCAGTTCGGGCCCCCCGGGGGCTGAAGCTTTCTTT.

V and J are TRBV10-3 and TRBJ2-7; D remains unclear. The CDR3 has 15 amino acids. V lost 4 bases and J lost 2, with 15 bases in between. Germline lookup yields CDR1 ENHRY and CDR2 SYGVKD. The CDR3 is CAISGVSQPTYEQYF. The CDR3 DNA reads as TGTGCCATCAGTGGAGTTAGTCAGCCTACCTACGAGCAGTACTTC.

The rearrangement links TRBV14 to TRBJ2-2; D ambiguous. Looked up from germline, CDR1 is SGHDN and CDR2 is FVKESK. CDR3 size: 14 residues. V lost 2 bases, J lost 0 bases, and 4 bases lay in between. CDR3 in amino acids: CASSQLTNTGELFF. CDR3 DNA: TGTGCCAGCAGCCAACTGACGAACACCGGGGAGCTGTTTTTT.

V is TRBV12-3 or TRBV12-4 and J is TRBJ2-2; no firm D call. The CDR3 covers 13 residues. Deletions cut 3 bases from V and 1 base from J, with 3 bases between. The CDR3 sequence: CASSFENTGELFF. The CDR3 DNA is TGTGCCAGCAGTTTTGAGAACACCGGGGAGCTGTTTTTT.

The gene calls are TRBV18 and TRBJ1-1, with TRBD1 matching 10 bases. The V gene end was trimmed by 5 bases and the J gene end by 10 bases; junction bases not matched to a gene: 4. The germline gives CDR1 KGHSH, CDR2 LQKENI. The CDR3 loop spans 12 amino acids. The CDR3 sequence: CASSIDRGRAFF. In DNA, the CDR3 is TGTGCCAGCTCAATCGACAGGGGGCGAGCTTTCTTT.

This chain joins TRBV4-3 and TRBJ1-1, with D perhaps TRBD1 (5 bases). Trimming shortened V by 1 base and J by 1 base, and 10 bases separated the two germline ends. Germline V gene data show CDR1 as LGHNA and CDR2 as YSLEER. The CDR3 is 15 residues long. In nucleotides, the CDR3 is TGCGCCAGCAGCCAAGTACGGGGACCGAACACTGAAGCTTTCTTT. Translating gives CASSQVRGPNTEAFF.

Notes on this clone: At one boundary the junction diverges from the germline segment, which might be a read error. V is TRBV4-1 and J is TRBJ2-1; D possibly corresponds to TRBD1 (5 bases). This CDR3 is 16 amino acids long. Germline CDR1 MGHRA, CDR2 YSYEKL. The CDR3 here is CASSQGALRSYNEQFF. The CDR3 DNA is TGCGCCAGCAGTCAAGGGGCCCTCCGCTCCTACAATGAGCAGTTCTTC.

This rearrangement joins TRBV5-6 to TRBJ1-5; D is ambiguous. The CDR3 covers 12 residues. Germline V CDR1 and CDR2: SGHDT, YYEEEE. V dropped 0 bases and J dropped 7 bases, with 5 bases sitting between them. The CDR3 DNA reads TGTGCCAGCAGCTTGGTAGGCCAGCCCCAGCATTTT. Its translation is CASSLVGQPQHF.

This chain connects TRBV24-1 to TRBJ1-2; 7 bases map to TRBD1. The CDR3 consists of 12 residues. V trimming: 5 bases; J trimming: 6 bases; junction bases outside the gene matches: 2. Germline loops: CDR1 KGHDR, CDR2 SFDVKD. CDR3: CATSAGTDGYTF. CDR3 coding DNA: TGTGCCACCAGTGCCGGGACAGATGGCTACACCTTC.

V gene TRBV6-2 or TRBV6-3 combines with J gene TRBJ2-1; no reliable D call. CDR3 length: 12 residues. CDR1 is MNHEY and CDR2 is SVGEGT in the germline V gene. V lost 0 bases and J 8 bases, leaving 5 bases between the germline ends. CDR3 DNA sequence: TGTGCCAGCAGTTACTCGACGCATGAGCAGTTCTTC. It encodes CASSYSTHEQFF.

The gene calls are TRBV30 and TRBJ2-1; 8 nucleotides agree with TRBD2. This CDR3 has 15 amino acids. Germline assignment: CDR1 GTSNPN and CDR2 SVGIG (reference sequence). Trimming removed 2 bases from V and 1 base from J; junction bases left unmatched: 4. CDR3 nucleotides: TGTGCCTGGAGTAAAGCGGGAGTATCCTACAATGAGCAGTTCTTC. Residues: CAWSKAGVSYNEQFF. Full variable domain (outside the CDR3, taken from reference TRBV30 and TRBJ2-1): SQTIHQWPATLVQPVGSPLSLECTVEGTSNPNLYWYRQAAGRGLQLLFYSVGIGQISSEVPQNLSASRPQDRQFILSSKKLLLSDSGFYLCAWSKAGVSYNEQFFGPGTRLTVL.

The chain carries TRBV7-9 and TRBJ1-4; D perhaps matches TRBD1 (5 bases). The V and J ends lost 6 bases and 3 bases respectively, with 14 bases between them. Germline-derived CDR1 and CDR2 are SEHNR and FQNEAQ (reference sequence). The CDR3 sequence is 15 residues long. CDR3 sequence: CASRYDSGSNEKLFF. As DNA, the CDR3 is TGTGCCAGCAGATATGACAGTGGGTCTAATGAAAAACTGTTTTTT.

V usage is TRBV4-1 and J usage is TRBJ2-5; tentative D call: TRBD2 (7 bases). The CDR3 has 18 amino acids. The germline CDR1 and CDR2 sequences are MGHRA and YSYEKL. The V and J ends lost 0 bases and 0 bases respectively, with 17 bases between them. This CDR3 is CASSQDAGAPDNQETQYF. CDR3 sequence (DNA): TGCGCCAGCAGCCAAGATGCGGGGGCTCCGGACAACCAAGAGACCCAGTACTTC.